The 32 T cell receptor beta chains listed next were all sequenced from one sample in a study of blood T cell repertoires in COVID-19. TCRdb keeps only in-frame clones here, not all; method: immunoSEQ multiplex PCR. The sample includes about 160,000 clones, around 80% of them seen just once. The specimen was PBMCs or T cells enriched from blood (not recorded which). The source of these receptors is a man aged 45 to 65 who had recovered from COVID-19.

The V and J genes are TRBV7-3 and TRBJ1-1; D unclear. This CDR3 contains 14 residues. Trimming left V 2 bases short and J 5 bases short, with 12 bases between. Germline CDR1 is SGHTA and CDR2 is FQGTGA. Here the CDR3 reads CASSLFFGVTEAFF. CDR3 DNA sequence: TGTGCCAGCAGCTTATTTTTCGGGGTTACTGAAGCTTTCTTT.

The rearrangement uses TRBV5-4 and TRBJ2-3; 8 bases are shared with TRBD1. CDR1 SGHNT and CDR2 YYREEE come from the germline V gene (reference sequence). The CDR3 contains 14 residues. The trim removed 5 bases at V and 5 bases at J, leaving 7 bases unmatched. The CDR3 protein is CASSSGGNGDTQYF. As DNA, the CDR3 is TGTGCCAGCAGTTCAGGGGGCAATGGAGATACGCAGTATTTT.

As concerns this clone: This CDR3 is also generated by other DNA sequences in the sample. The CDR3 region is CASSLDRGTDTQYF. As DNA, the CDR3 is TGCGCCAGCAGCTTGGACAGAGGCACAGATACGCAGTATTTT. The V and J genes are TRBV5-1 and TRBJ2-3; D ambiguous. Trimming pared 0 bases from V and 1 base from J, leaving 6 bases between. CDR3 length: 14 amino acids. In germline, CDR1 is SGHRS, CDR2 YFSETQ.

This sequence joins TRBV5-6 and TRBJ2-1, with D possibly TRBD2 on 6 matching bases. V was cut by 4 bases and J by 5 bases, with 16 bases left in between. CDR1 SGHDT and CDR2 YYEEEE come from the germline V gene. The CDR3 is 15 residues long. CDR3 nucleotides: TGTGCCAGCAGCCTTGCTGGGGACTGGAACAATGAGCAGTTCTTC. Protein sequence: CASSLAGDWNNEQFF.

This clone was seen just once. The rearrangement uses TRBV7-9 and TRBJ1-2; weak D call: TRBD1 (5 bases). Germline V gene data show CDR1 as SEHNR and CDR2 as FQNEAQ (reference sequence). Trimming shortened V by 1 base and J by 3 bases, and 9 bases separated the two germline ends. The CDR3 has 14 amino acids. CDR3 DNA sequence: TGTGCCAGCAGCTTAGGGCAGGGCCACTATGGCTACACCTTC. Its translation is CASSLGQGHYGYTF.

This sequence joins TRBV7-2 and TRBJ1-4, with a tentative D call TRBD1 (6 bases). The CDR3 consists of 16 residues. Germline V lookup: CDR1 SGHTA, CDR2 FQGNSA. V lost 2 bases and J 5 bases, leaving 15 bases between the germline ends. The CDR3: CASSLQSPGQNEKLFF. The CDR3 coding sequence is TGTGCCAGCAGCTTACAATCTCCGGGACAAAATGAAAAACTGTTTTTT.

The chain employs TRBV12-3 or TRBV12-4 and TRBJ1-1; no clear D gene. This CDR3 is built from 11 residues. Between the trimmed V and J ends, which lost 5 bases and 9 bases, there was a span of 10 bases. For the CDR3, the DNA is TGTGCCAGCAGTAAGAGGGTCCAAGCTTTCTTT. Translating gives CASSKRVQAFF.

The chain joins TRBV5-1 to TRBJ2-7; 7 nucleotides agree with TRBD2. After removal of 4 bases from V and 5 bases from J, the junction contained 12 bases not matched to a gene. The CDR3 contains 15 residues. The V gene's germline CDR1 is SGHRS and CDR2 YFSETQ. The CDR3 DNA is TGCGCCAGCAGCACTATACCGGGAGGACCGGACGAGCAGTACTTC. It encodes CASSTIPGGPDEQYF.

CDR3 amino acids: CASSFSGGMYNEQFF. The CDR3 DNA reads TGTGCCAGCAGCTTTAGCGGGGGTATGTACAATGAGCAGTTCTTC. The chain recombines TRBV7-3 with TRBJ2-1; 9 positions agree with TRBD2. The CDR3 runs to 15 residues. Germline trimming cut 3 bases from V and 4 bases from J; bases unmatched to any gene: 4. From germline, CDR1 is SGHTA and CDR2 FQGTGA.

V gene TRBV5-1 combines with J gene TRBJ2-3, with D perhaps matching TRBD1 (6 bases). V was shortened by 7 bases and J by 2 bases, with 14 bases between the two germline ends. In germline, CDR1 is SGHRS, CDR2 YFSETQ. This CDR3 has 14 amino acids. CDR3 DNA: TGCGCCAGCTGGGACACGGGACCCACAGATACGCAGTATTTT. This codes for CASWDTGPTDTQYF. The full variable domain, rest sourced from reference TRBV5-1 and TRBJ2-3, is KAGVTQTPRYLIKTRGQQVTLSCSPISGHRSVSWYQQTPGQGLQFLFEYFSETQRNKGNFPGRFSGRQFSNSRSEMNVSTLELGDSALYLCASWDTGPTDTQYFGPGTRLTVL.

This rearrangement joins TRBV19 to TRBJ2-5; TRBD1 matches at 9 bases. CDR1 is LNHDA, CDR2 SQIVND, per germline (reference sequence). J was trimmed by 6 bases and V by 7 bases; bases with no gene match: 9. This CDR3 contains 14 residues. The CDR3 DNA follows: TGTGCCAGTACCCAGACAGGGGGTGGAAAGACCCAGTACTTC. Its protein is CASTQTGGGKTQYF.

This clone was counted a single time. The CDR3 DNA reads TGTGCCAGCAGTGAAAATCCAGGGCCTAATTCACCCCTCCACTTT. It is translated as CASSENPGPNSPLHF. The chain carries TRBV6-1 and TRBJ1-6; tentatively, D is TRBD1 (5 bases). The CDR3 has 15 amino acids. Trimming left V 2 bases short and J 6 bases short, with 11 bases between. CDR1 is MNHNS, CDR2 SASEGT, per germline.

This clone was observed a single time. The genes are TRBV6-5 and TRBJ1-5; TRBD1 agrees at 8 bases. The length of the CDR3 is 13 residues. V shed 8 bases and J 6 bases; nucleotides not matched to a gene: 6. Germline CDR1 reads MNHEY; CDR2 reads SVGAGI. CDR3 nucleotides: TGTGCCAGCGAGACAGGGGCGGCTCAGCCCCAGCATTTT. Encoded protein: CASETGAAQPQHF.

The rearrangement uses TRBV3-1 (or the pseudogene TRBV3-2) and TRBJ2-1; TRBD1 aligns across 8 bases. Germline V gene lookup returns CDR1 LGHDT and CDR2 YNNKEL (reference sequence). The CDR3 runs 14 residues. J lost 8 bases, V lost 2 bases, and 5 bases had no gene match. CDR3 protein: CASSQRTGIDEQFF. CDR3 nucleotide sequence: TGTGCCAGCAGCCAAAGGACAGGGATCGATGAGCAGTTCTTC.

The genes are TRBV5-1 and TRBJ1-6; 9 positions agree with TRBD1. The J segment lost 6 bases and the V segment lost 4 bases, leaving 5 bases of the junction unmatched. The germline gives CDR1 SGHRS, CDR2 YFSETQ. CDR3 length: 15 residues. In DNA, the CDR3 is TGCGCCAGCAGCGCAGACAGGGGGGTTAATTCACCCCTCCACTTT. Protein sequence: CASSADRGVNSPLHF.

This clone was recorded once. V is TRBV27 and J is TRBJ1-3; D possibly corresponds to TRBD1 (6 bases). Trimming left V 0 bases short and J 0 bases short, with 9 bases between. The V gene's germline CDR1 is MNHEY and CDR2 SMNVEV (reference sequence). The CDR3 is 16 amino acids. DNA of the CDR3: TGTGCCAGCAGTTTATCCGGACAGATCTCTGGAAACACCATATATTTT. This sequence encodes CASSLSGQISGNTIYF.

The chain has TRBV13 and TRBJ1-4, with D uncertain. Deletions cut 2 bases from V and 8 bases from J, with 21 bases between. From germline, CDR1 is PRHDT and CDR2 FYEKMQ (reference sequence). The CDR3 loop spans 17 amino acids. The CDR3 loop is CASSLSRRGGRGEKLFF. Written as DNA, the CDR3 is TGTGCCAGCAGCTTATCGCGGCGGGGTGGTAGAGGGGAAAAACTGTTTTTT.

This rearrangement joins TRBV4-1 to TRBJ2-7, with TRBD2 identical over 8 bases. This CDR3 comprises 15 residues. CDR1 and CDR2 from the germline V gene are MGHRA and YSYEKL. With 2 bases clipped from V and 0 bases from J, the junction kept 3 bases outside the gene matches. The CDR3 here is CASSQFSGASYEQYF. The CDR3 bases are TGCGCCAGCAGCCAATTTAGCGGGGCCTCCTACGAGCAGTACTTC.

Here the CDR3 reads CASSEIQAGNTIYF. In DNA form, the CDR3 reads TGTGCCAGCAGTGAAATACAGGCTGGAAACACCATATATTTT. J is TRBJ1-3 and V is TRBV2, with D possibly being TRBD1 (5 bases). Germline CDR1 reads SNHLY; CDR2 reads FYNNEI. The CDR3 runs to 14 residues. With 2 bases removed from V and 2 bases from J, the gap between germline ends came to 7 bases.

This chain links TRBV5-5 with TRBJ1-1; the D gene is possibly TRBD1 (6 bases). The germline V and J ends were trimmed by 0 bases and 0 bases, with 9 bases remaining between them. The CDR3 extends over 15 amino acids. From germline, CDR1 is SGHKS and CDR2 YYEKEE (reference sequence). The CDR3, as DNA: TGTGCCAGCAGCTTGGCGGGACACTTGAACACTGAAGCTTTCTTT. It codes for CASSLAGHLNTEAFF.

The gene calls are TRBV5-1 and TRBJ1-2, with D unresolved. The V end was cut by 0 bases, the J end by 4 bases, with 7 bases between. Germline CDR1 SGHRS, CDR2 YFSETQ. There are 13 residues in the CDR3. Here the CDR3 DNA reads TGCGCCAGCAGCTTGGACATAATCTATGGCTACACCTTC. Its translation is CASSLDIIYGYTF.

This clone was observed a single time. V usage is TRBV7-3 and J usage is TRBJ1-5; 10 bases are shared with TRBD1. CDR1 and CDR2 from the germline V gene are SGHTA and FQGTGA. The CDR3 has 13 residues. V trimming: 5 bases; J trimming: 7 bases; junction bases outside the gene matches: 2. The CDR3 region is CASSRDRGQPQHF. The CDR3 region has the DNA TGTGCCAGCAGCCGGGACAGGGGACAGCCCCAGCATTTT. Full variable domain (rest looked up from reference TRBV7-3 and TRBJ1-5): GAGVSQTPSNKVTEKGKYVELRCDPISGHTALYWYRQSLGQGPEFLIYFQGTGAADDSGLPNDRFFAVRPEGSVSTLKIQRTERGDSAVYLCASSRDRGQPQHFGDGTRLSIL.

The chain combines TRBV30 with TRBJ2-1; 8 nucleotides agree with TRBD2. The CDR3 extends over 16 amino acids. V shed 1 base, J shed 7 bases, and the junction held 12 bases outside the gene matches. The V gene's germline CDR1 is GTSNPN and CDR2 SVGIG (reference sequence). CDR3 in amino acids: CAWSATLSGGRNEQFF. The DNA of the CDR3 is TGTGCCTGGAGTGCCACCCTCAGCGGGGGTCGAAATGAGCAGTTCTTC.

The table lists this clone with a count of one. CDR3 region: CASSQDSTGMGETQYF. The CDR3 DNA follows: TGCGCCAGCAGCCAAGATTCGACAGGGATGGGGGAGACCCAGTACTTC. The J gene is TRBJ2-5, the V gene TRBV4-3; 7 bases agree with TRBD1. This CDR3 region has 16 residues. The J segment lost 5 bases and the V segment lost 0 bases, leaving 9 bases of the junction unmatched. CDR1 is LGHNA, CDR2 YSLEER, per germline.

This clone came up a few times. The identical CDR3 is also encoded by other nucleotide sequences in the sample. J is TRBJ2-2 and V is TRBV5-1; TRBD1 aligns across 11 bases. The CDR3 is 16 amino acids. V lost 2 bases, J lost 5 bases, and 5 bases stayed unmatched. Per the germline V gene, CDR1 is SGHRS and CDR2 is YFSETQ. As DNA, the CDR3 is TGCGCCAGCAGCTTTCGGACAGGGGGCCGAACCGGGGAGCTGTTTTTT. This encodes CASSFRTGGRTGELFF.

This clone appeared once. The gene calls are TRBV15 and TRBJ2-7, with D perhaps TRBD1 (5 bases). The CDR3 runs 14 residues. The germline CDR1 and CDR2 sequences are LNHNV and YYDKDF (reference sequence). Trimming removed 0 bases at V and 6 bases at J, with 12 bases between. The CDR3 spells CATSRDGRRAEQYF. The CDR3 DNA follows: TGTGCCACCAGCAGAGATGGGCGCAGGGCCGAGCAGTACTTC.

J is TRBJ2-1 and V is TRBV7-6, with 11 bases fitting TRBD2. From germline, CDR1 is SGHVS and CDR2 FNYEAQ. V lost 5 bases to trimming and J lost 8 bases; unmatched junction nucleotides: 11. The CDR3 spans 16 residues. CDR3 coding DNA: TGTGCCAGCAGCCAACGACTAGCGGGGTCTATCGATGAGCAGTTCTTC. It yields the protein CASSQRLAGSIDEQFF.

The chain is built from TRBV6-5 and TRBJ1-5, with D possibly matching TRBD1 (6 bases). This CDR3 spans 13 amino acids. Germline CDR1 reads MNHEY; CDR2 reads SVGAGI. Trimming removed 10 bases at V and 2 bases at J, with 12 bases between. CDR3 DNA sequence: TGTGCCACAGGGGCCGGGGGCAATCAGCCCCAGCATTTT. Translated: CATGAGGNQPQHF.

This clone turned up a few times. This chain connects TRBV30 to TRBJ1-2; D not resolved. V was clipped by 2 bases and J by 7 bases, with 20 bases between them. Germline V lookup: CDR1 GTSNPN, CDR2 SVGIG (reference sequence). The CDR3 is 15 amino acids. DNA of the CDR3: TGTGCCTGGAGTACAACCTCTGGCAGATATGGTGGCTACACCTTC. Its translation: CAWSTTSGRYGGYTF.

The chain employs TRBV27 and TRBJ1-6, with 8 bases aligning to TRBD1. CDR1 is MNHEY and CDR2 is SMNVEV in the germline V gene (reference sequence). The CDR3 covers 15 residues. Trimming at V came to 5 bases and at J to 6 bases, leaving 6 bases not matched to a gene. This CDR3 is CASSPRGPPNSPLHF. The CDR3, as DNA: TGTGCCAGCAGTCCCAGGGGGCCCCCTAATTCACCCCTCCACTTT.

This chain connects TRBV7-8 to TRBJ1-1; TRBD1 might be the D (6 bases). There are 15 residues in the CDR3. With 1 base removed from V and 1 base from J, the gap between germline ends came to 10 bases. In germline, CDR1 is SGHVS, CDR2 FQNEAQ. CDR3 amino acids: CASSLVQGGNTEAFF. DNA of the CDR3: TGTGCCAGCAGCTTAGTACAGGGTGGGAACACTGAAGCTTTCTTT.

Note on this clone: Other DNA variants within this sample encode the same CDR3. This chain joins TRBV5-6 and TRBJ1-3; D may be TRBD1 (5 bases). Trimming took off 4 bases at V and 2 bases at J, with 10 bases between the two ends. Germline loops: CDR1 SGHDT, CDR2 YYEEEE. The CDR3 is made up of 14 amino acids. CDR3 sequence (DNA): TGTGCCAGCAGCCTGCGGGGGACTGGAAACACCATATATTTT. Translation gives CASSLRGTGNTIYF.